This entry features one T cell receptor (beta chain) sequence. This clonotype was detected a few times. Its antigen remains undetermined. Base-call qualities are not available, and no considerably larger clone is one nucleotide away. This entry comes from a study of T-cell reconstitution after alpha-beta-depleted transplantation in children (dated by TCRdb to the mid-2010s). Background on the whole study: Using TCR repertoire profiling, the study quantitatively followed how T-cell immune reconstitution unfolded in children after TCRalphabeta/CD19-depleted allogeneic hematopoietic cell transplantation.

The label giving this sample's treatment or condition can be read as: allogeneic hematopoietic cell transplantation with graft depleted of TCRalphabeta T cells and CD19 B cells. TCRalphabeta/CD19-depleted allogeneic hematopoietic cell grafts were given to the transplant recipients, all of whom were children. Library construction relied on PCR. Sequencing relied on an Illumina HiSeq 2500. To normalize quantification of the TCRbeta repertoire, the TCR libraries were built with molecular barcoding that relied on unique molecular identifiers. The raw public reads went through TCRdb reprocessing: fastp at Q25, MiXCR clone calling, in-frame beta chains kept. Every entry covers one CDR3 protein and lists the most common genes and DNA from its rows. A total of about 300,000 distinct CDR3 sequences appear in this sample, 7.5% to 9% of them only once. The biggest ten clones account for 9.1% of the sample. The paper's findings and limits, for the study overall: Hyperexpanded clone frequencies declined over subsequent months; after one year, T-cell counts and TCRbeta diversity were mostly attributed to newly produced T cells. The high TCRbeta diversity at day 60 in some patients was ascribed to recipient T cells and intrathymic progenitors that had survived conditioning. About two months after transplant, the apparently early recovery of alphabetaT-cell counts reportedly depended on just several hundred clones that had expanded rapidly and came from non-depleted graft cells.

CDR1 and CDR2 (MDHEN, SYDVKM) derive from the germline V gene. The CDR3 runs 15 residues from the cysteine to the phenylalanine. Only the CDR3 DNA is retained, 45 bases long and in frame from the first base. V has 2 bases trimmed and J has 1 base trimmed; junction bases matching no gene number 2. The sequence was obtained from a female patient aged 2-15 years who had a stem cell transplant for Fanconi anemia, so the T cells may come from the graft donor. The chain links TRBV28 with TRBJ2-5; 9 central bases correspond to TRBD2. This sample comprised peripheral blood, obtained 360 days after TCRalphabeta/CD19-depleted stem cell transplant. This receptor has the CDR3 CASSLRGRVQETQYF. The bases are TGTGCCAGCAGTTTACGCGGGAGGGTCCAAGAGACCCAGTACTTC.